Included here is one T cell receptor beta chain sequence, with context. These data come from a study of cytomegalovirus exposure and HLA in healthy donors. Clones were read by immunoSEQ multiplex PCR, and TCRdb kept only the in-frame ones, dropping some. The sample yields 220,000 or so clones, approximately 83% seen once. The receptor was derived from a woman aged 30 to 39 in good health and CMV-seropositive. Sequencing was done on a sample of PBMCs.

CDR3 nucleotide sequence: TGTGCCAGCAGAGTGTCGGGCCCGACAGACCCGGCTTTCTTT. This translates into CASRVSGPTDPAFF. This sequence joins TRBV7-8 and TRBJ1-1, with D perhaps matching TRBD1 (5 bases). Deletions cut 6 bases from V and 11 bases from J, with 22 bases between. In germline, CDR1 is SGHVS, CDR2 FQNEAQ. The CDR3 is made up of 14 amino acids. Variable domain in full (rest from reference TRBV7-8 and TRBJ1-1): GAGVSQSPRYKVAKRGQDVALRCDPISGHVSLFWYQQALGQGPEFLTYFQNEAQLDKSGLPSDRFFAERPEGSVSTLKIQRTQQEDSAVYLCASRVSGPTDPAFFGQGTRLTVV.